Presented here are 18 T cell receptor beta chains from one specimen sequenced in a study of early T cells in non-severe SARS-CoV-2 infection. TCRdb recomputed calls from the 5' RACE reads with MiXCR, one row per CDR3 protein. The sample has more than 85,000 distinct CDR3 sequences; around 13% are singletons. Sequencing was done on a sample of whole blood. These receptors were collected from an adult who was a healthcare worker with PCR-confirmed SARS-CoV-2 infection or an uninfected control (not recorded which).

A few counts support this clonotype. The chain carries TRBV7-2 and TRBJ1-2; D gene uncertain. Trimming stripped 4 bases from V and 5 bases from J, with 20 bases between. This CDR3 is 16 amino acids long. The germline V gene encodes CDR1 SGHTA and CDR2 FQGNSA. CDR3 in DNA: TGTGCCAGCAGCTCTCCTGGACGGAAAACTGGTTATGGCTACACCTTC. This sequence encodes CASSSPGRKTGYGYTF.

The genes are TRBV7-9 and TRBJ2-7; 8 nucleotides line up with TRBD1. The CDR3 totals 16 residues. J was trimmed by 3 bases and V by 4 bases; bases with no gene match: 11. CDR1 and CDR2 (germline): SEHNR, FQNEAQ (reference sequence). This chain's CDR3 is CASSSPPGQGYYEQYF. DNA for the CDR3: TGTGCCAGCAGCTCCCCACCCGGACAGGGCTACTACGAGCAGTACTTC.

The CDR3 region is CASSLVSGYNEQFF. The CDR3 DNA reads as TGTGCCAGCAGTTTAGTTAGCGGATACAATGAGCAGTTCTTC. The gene calls are TRBV12-3 or TRBV12-4 and TRBJ2-1; TRBD2 is a possible D gene (6 bases). Trimming took 1 base from V and 4 from J, leaving 8 bases between them. This CDR3 is 14 amino acids long.

V and J are TRBV28 and TRBJ1-4, with TRBD1 matching over 7 bases. The germline V gene encodes CDR1 MDHEN and CDR2 SYDVKM. Trimming cost V 6 bases and J 6 bases; bases outside gene matches: 7. This CDR3 is 14 amino acids long. The CDR3 reads CASRYRGGDEKLFF. As DNA, the CDR3 is TGTGCCAGCAGATACAGGGGCGGGGATGAAAAACTGTTTTTT. The full variable domain, in which reference TRBV28 and TRBJ1-4 provide the parts outside the CDR3, is DVKVTQSSRYLVKRTGEKVFLECVQDMDHENMFWYRQDPGLGLRLIYFSYDVKMKEKGDIPEGYSVSREKKERFSLILESASTNQTSMYLCASRYRGGDEKLFFGSGTQLSVL.

The table lists this clonotype with many counts. The chain has TRBV6-1 and TRBJ1-1; 7 nucleotides match TRBD1. J lost 11 bases, V lost 8 bases, and 14 bases had no gene match. This CDR3 is 13 amino acids long. The germline V gene encodes CDR1 MNHNS and CDR2 SASEGT. As DNA, the CDR3 is TGTGCCAGCCCCGACAGGGTAAGAAAAACGGCTTTCTTT. It translates to CASPDRVRKTAFF.

The gene calls are TRBV11-2 and TRBJ2-7; 11 bases map to TRBD2. The length of the CDR3 is 14 residues. The V and J ends lost 6 bases and 4 bases, in that order; junction bases with no gene match: 5. The V gene's germline CDR1 is SGHAT and CDR2 FQNNGV. Here the CDR3 reads CASRPSGRRYEQYF. CDR3 nucleotide sequence: TGTGCCAGCAGACCTAGCGGGAGGCGGTACGAGCAGTACTTC.

The chain combines TRBV7-9 with TRBJ2-7; D is uncertain. The CDR3 is made up of 14 amino acids. Between the trimmed V and J ends, which lost 5 bases and 6 bases, there was a span of 17 bases. Per germline, CDR1 SEHNR and CDR2 FQNEAQ (reference sequence). Written as DNA, the CDR3 is TGTGCCAGCAGCCCTCAAGGCCTCCCCCGCGAGCAGTACTTC. This gives the protein CASSPQGLPREQYF.

This clonotype has more than one count but fewer than ten. The V and J genes are TRBV25-1 and TRBJ2-3; D uncertain. The CDR3 spans 11 residues. CDR1 MGHDK and CDR2 SYGVNS come from the germline V gene. Trimming removed 8 bases from V and 7 bases from J, with 10 bases in between. CDR3 sequence (DNA): TGTGCCAGCGGTAGAAGTTATACGCAGTATTTT. Encoded protein: CASGRSYTQYF. Full variable domain (rest looked up from reference TRBV25-1 and TRBJ2-3): EADIYQTPRYLVIGTGKKITLECSQTMGHDKMYWYQQDPGMELHLIHYSYGVNSTEKGDLSSESTVSRIRTEHFPLTLESARPSHTSQYLCASGRSYTQYFGPGTRLTVL.

There are a few counts of this clonotype. V gene TRBV19 combines with J gene TRBJ2-7; TRBD1 is a possible D gene (6 bases). This CDR3 is 12 amino acids long. The V end was cut by 9 bases, the J end by 3 bases, with 12 bases between. CDR1 is LNHDA, CDR2 SQIVND, per germline (reference sequence). Here the CDR3 DNA reads TGTGCCAGCAGAGGGGACAACTACGAGCAGTACTTC. Its translation: CASRGDNYEQYF.

This clonotype was found many times. The chain recombines TRBV12-3 or TRBV12-4 with TRBJ2-2; no firm D call. CDR3 length: 12 residues. The ends were cut back, 5 bases at V and 5 bases at J, with 6 bases in the middle. The CDR3 DNA reads TGTGCCAGCAGTGCCGGGACCGGGGAGCTGTTTTTT. This encodes CASSAGTGELFF.

Ten or more counts support this clonotype. J is TRBJ1-1 and V is TRBV15; 7 bases agree with TRBD1. Germline-derived CDR1 and CDR2 are LNHNV and YYDKDF (reference sequence). The trim removed 6 bases at V and 4 bases at J, leaving 8 bases unmatched. The CDR3 is made up of 14 amino acids. The CDR3 loop reads CATSLDRAGTEAFF. CDR3 DNA sequence: TGTGCCACCAGTCTCGACAGGGCTGGCACTGAAGCTTTCTTT.

There are many counts of this clonotype. This chain connects TRBV5-1 to TRBJ2-1, with 7 bases fitting TRBD2. Germline-derived CDR1 and CDR2 are SGHRS and YFSETQ. V trimming: 4 bases; J trimming: 5 bases; junction bases outside the gene matches: 9. The CDR3 is made up of 15 amino acids. The CDR3 DNA sequence: TGCGCCAGCAGCCCCCCACTAGCGAGCCACAATGAGCAGTTCTTC. It translates to CASSPPLASHNEQFF.

This clonotype has just a few counts. V and J are TRBV9 and TRBJ2-1, with D possibly matching TRBD2 (5 bases). V gave up 0 bases and J gave up 3 bases, with 7 bases separating them. Germline lookup yields CDR1 SGDLS and CDR2 YYNGEE. The CDR3 length is 14 residues. The DNA of the CDR3 is TGTGCCAGCAGCGTAGGAGCGGACTACAATGAGCAGTTCTTC. Residues: CASSVGADYNEQFF.

This clonotype has at least ten counts. The V gene is TRBV6-5, the J gene TRBJ1-5; 9 bases align to TRBD1. CDR1 is MNHEY, CDR2 SVGAGI, per germline. There are 15 residues in the CDR3. The junction had 2 bases not matched to a gene; V was cut back by 0 bases and J by 5 bases. The CDR3 reads CASSYSRQGDQPQHF. The CDR3 DNA is TGTGCCAGCAGTTACTCGCGACAGGGGGATCAGCCCCAGCATTTT.

At least ten counts were recorded for this clonotype. This chain links TRBV7-2 with TRBJ2-7; 7 bases match TRBD2. Germline trimming cut 6 bases from V and 5 bases from J; bases unmatched to any gene: 13. Per germline, CDR1 SGHTA and CDR2 FQGNSA. The CDR3 length is 15 residues. The CDR3 reads CASRSLSGLTNEQYF. The CDR3 region has the DNA TGTGCCAGCAGGTCCCTTAGCGGGTTGACCAACGAGCAGTACTTC. Supplemented by reference TRBV7-2 and TRBJ2-7, the full variable domain reads GAGVSQSPSNKVTEKGKDVELRCDPISGHTALYWYRQSLGQGLEFLIYFQGNSAPDKSGLPSDRFSAERTGGSVSTLTIQRTQQEDSAVYLCASRSLSGLTNEQYFGPGTRLTVT.

This clonotype was counted ten times or more. V usage is TRBV28 and J usage is TRBJ2-4; 10 bases agree with TRBD2. The CDR3 runs to 15 residues. Trimming took 2 bases from V and 7 from J; bases not matched to a gene: 5. Germline V gene lookup returns CDR1 MDHEN and CDR2 SYDVKM. The DNA of the CDR3 is TGTGCCAGCAGTTTAATAGCGGGAGGTTTGAACATTCAGTACTTC. The encoded protein is CASSLIAGGLNIQYF.

The table lists this clonotype with many counts. The chain uses TRBV5-1 and TRBJ2-5; D is unclear. Germline V gene data show CDR1 as SGHRS and CDR2 as YFSETQ. This CDR3 comprises 11 residues. The V end lost 4 bases, the J end lost 1 base, and 2 bases lay between the germline ends. CDR3: CASSAQETQYF. In nucleotides, the CDR3 is TGCGCCAGCAGCGCCCAAGAGACCCAGTACTTC. Supplemented by reference TRBV5-1 and TRBJ2-5, the full variable domain reads KAGVTQTPRYLIKTRGQQVTLSCSPISGHRSVSWYQQTPGQGLQFLFEYFSETQRNKGNFPGRFSGRQFSNSRSEMNVSTLELGDSALYLCASSAQETQYFGPGTRLLVL.

In its sample, this clonotype was seen many times. V usage is TRBV20-1 and J usage is TRBJ2-1, with TRBD2 matching 7 bases. Germline V gives CDR1 DFQATT, CDR2 SNEGSKA (reference sequence). J was trimmed by 3 bases and V by 5 bases; bases with no gene match: 10. The CDR3 is 15 amino acids. The CDR3 loop is CSAATGRAFYNEQFF. The CDR3, as DNA: TGCAGTGCTGCCACGGGGAGGGCCTTCTACAATGAGCAGTTCTTC.